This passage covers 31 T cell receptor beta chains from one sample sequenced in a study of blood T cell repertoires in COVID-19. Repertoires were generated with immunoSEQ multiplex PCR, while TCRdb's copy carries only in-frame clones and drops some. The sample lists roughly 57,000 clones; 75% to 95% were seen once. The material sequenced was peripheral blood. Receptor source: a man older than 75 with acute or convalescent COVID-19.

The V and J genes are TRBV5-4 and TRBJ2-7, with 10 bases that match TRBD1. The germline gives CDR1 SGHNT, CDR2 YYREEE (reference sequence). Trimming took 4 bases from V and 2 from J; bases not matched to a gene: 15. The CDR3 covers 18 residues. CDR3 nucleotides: TGTGCCAGCAGCACCGAATATCGACAGGGGGCGCAGGCCTACGAGCAGTACTTC. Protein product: CASSTEYRQGAQAYEQYF. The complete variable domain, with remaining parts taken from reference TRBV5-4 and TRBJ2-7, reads ETGVTQSPTHLIKTRGQQVTLRCSSQSGHNTVSWYQQALGQGPQFIFQYYREEENGRGNFPPRFSGLQFPNYSSELNVNALELDDSALYLCASSTEYRQGAQAYEQYFGPGTRLTVT.

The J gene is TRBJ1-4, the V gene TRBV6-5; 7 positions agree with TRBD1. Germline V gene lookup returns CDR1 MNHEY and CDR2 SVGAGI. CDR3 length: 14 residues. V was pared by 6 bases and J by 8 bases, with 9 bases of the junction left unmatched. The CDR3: CASSGQAVYEKLFF. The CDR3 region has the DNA TGTGCCAGCAGCGGACAGGCCGTATACGAAAAACTGTTTTTT.

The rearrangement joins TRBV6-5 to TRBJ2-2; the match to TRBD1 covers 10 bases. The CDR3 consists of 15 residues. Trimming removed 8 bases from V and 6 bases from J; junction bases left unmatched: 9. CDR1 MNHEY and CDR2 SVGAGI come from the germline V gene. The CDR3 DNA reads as TGTGCCAGCCGCCCTGACAGGGGGCAGGCCGGGGAGCTGTTTTTT. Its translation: CASRPDRGQAGELFF.

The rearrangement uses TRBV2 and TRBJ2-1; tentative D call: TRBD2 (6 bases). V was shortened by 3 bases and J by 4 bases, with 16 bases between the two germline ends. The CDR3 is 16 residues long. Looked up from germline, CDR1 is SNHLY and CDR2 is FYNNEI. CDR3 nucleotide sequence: TGTGCCAGCAGTGAGTTCGTGGCGGGGTTGTACAATGAGCAGTTCTTC. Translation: CASSEFVAGLYNEQFF.

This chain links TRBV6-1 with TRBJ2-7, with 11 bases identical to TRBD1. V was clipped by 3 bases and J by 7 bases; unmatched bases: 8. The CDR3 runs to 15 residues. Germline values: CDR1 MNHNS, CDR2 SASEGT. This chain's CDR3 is CASSDPGTGGAEQYF. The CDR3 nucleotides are TGTGCCAGCAGTGACCCGGGGACAGGGGGGGCGGAGCAGTACTTC.

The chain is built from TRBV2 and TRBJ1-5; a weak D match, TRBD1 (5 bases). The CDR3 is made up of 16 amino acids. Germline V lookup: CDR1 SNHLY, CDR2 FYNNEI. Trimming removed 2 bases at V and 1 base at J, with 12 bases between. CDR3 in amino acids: CASSEQGLRSNQPQHF. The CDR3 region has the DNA TGTGCCAGCAGTGAACAGGGTTTGAGGAGCAATCAGCCCCAGCATTTT.

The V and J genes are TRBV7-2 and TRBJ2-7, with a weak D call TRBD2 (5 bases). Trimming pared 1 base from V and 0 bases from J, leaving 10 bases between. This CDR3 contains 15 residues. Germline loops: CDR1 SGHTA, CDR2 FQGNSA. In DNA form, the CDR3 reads TGTGCCAGCAGCTTAGTCGGGGTCGGCTCCTACGAGCAGTACTTC. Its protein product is CASSLVGVGSYEQYF.

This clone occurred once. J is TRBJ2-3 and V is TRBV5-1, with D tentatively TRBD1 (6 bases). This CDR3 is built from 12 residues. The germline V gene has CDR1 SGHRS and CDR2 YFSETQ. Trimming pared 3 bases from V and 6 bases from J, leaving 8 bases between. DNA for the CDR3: TGCGCCAGCAGCTCCAGGGGTGATACGCAGTATTTT. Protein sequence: CASSSRGDTQYF.

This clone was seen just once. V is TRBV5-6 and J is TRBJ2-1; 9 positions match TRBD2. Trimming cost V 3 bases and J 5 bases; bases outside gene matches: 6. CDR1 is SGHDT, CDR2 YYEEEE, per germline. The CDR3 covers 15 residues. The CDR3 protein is CASSWLAGRHNEQFF. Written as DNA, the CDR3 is TGTGCCAGCAGCTGGCTAGCGGGGAGGCACAATGAGCAGTTCTTC.

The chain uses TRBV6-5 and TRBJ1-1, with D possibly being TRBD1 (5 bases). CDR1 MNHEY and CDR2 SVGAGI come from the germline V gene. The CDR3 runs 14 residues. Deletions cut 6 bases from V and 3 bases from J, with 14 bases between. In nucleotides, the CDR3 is TGTGCCAGCAGCTTAAGGACGGGGGACACTGAAGCTTTCTTT. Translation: CASSLRTGDTEAFF.

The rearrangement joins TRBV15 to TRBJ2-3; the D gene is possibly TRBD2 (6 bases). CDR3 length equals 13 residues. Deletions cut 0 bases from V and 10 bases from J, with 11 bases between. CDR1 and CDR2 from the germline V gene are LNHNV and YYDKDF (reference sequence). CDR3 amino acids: CATSRDKTGAQYF. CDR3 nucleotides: TGTGCCACCAGCAGAGATAAGACGGGGGCGCAGTATTTT.

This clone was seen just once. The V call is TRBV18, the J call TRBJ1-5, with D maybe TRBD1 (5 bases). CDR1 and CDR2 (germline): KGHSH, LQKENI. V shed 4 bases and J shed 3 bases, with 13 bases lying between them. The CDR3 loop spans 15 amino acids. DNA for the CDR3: TGTGCCAGCTCACAGGACACGGTCCACAATCAGCCCCAGCATTTT. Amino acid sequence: CASSQDTVHNQPQHF.

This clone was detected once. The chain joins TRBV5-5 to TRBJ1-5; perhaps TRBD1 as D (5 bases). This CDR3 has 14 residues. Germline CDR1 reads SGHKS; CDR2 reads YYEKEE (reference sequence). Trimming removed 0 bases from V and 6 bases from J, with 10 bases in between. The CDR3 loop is CASSLVQDSQPQHF. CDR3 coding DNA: TGTGCCAGCAGCTTGGTACAGGATAGTCAGCCCCAGCATTTT.

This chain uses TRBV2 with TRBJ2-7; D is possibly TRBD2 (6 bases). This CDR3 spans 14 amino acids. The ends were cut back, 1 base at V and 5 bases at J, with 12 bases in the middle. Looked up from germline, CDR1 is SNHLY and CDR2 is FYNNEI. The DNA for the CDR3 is TGTGCCAGCAGTGAAGTGGGGGGTGTGGACGAGCAGTACTTC. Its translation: CASSEVGGVDEQYF.

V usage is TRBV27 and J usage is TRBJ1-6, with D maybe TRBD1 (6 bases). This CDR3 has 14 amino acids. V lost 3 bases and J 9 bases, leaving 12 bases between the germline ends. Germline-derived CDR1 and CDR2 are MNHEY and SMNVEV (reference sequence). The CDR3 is CASSFDRIVSPLHF. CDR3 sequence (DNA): TGTGCCAGCAGTTTTGACAGGATCGTTTCACCCCTCCACTTT.

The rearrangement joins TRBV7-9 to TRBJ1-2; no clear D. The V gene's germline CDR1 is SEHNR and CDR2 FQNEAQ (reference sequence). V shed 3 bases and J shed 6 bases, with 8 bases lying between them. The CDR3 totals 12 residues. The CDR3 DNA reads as TGTGCCAGCAGCTTCAATGAGAATGGCTACACCTTC. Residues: CASSFNENGYTF.

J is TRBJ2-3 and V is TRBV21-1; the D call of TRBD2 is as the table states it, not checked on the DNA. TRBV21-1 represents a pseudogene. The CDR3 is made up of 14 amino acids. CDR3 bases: TGTGCCAGCAGCAAAGTCGGTAGCACAGATACGCAGTATTTT. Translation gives CASSKVGSTDTQYF.

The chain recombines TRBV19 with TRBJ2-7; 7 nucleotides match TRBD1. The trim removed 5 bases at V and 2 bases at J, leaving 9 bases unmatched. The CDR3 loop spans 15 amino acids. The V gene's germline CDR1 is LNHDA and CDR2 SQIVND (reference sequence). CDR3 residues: CASSRTGVTTYEQYF. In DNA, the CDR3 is TGTGCCAGTAGTCGAACAGGGGTGACAACCTACGAGCAGTACTTC.

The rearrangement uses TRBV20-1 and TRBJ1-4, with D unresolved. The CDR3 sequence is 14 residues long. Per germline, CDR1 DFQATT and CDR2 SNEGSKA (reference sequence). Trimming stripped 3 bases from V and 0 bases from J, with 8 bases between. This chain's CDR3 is CSASMAATNEKLFF. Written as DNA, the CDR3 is TGCAGTGCTAGTATGGCCGCAACTAATGAAAAACTGTTTTTT.

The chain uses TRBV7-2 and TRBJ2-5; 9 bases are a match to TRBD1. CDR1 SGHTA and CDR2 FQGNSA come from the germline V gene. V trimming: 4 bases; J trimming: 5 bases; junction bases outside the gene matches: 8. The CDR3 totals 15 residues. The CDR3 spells CASSSRDRERETQYF. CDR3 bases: TGTGCCAGCAGCTCCCGGGACAGGGAAAGGGAGACCCAGTACTTC.

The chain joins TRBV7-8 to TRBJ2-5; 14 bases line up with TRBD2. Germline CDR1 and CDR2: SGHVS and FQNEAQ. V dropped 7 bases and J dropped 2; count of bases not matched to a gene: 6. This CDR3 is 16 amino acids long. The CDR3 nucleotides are TGTGCCAGCACCCAGGGGACTAGCGGGAGACAAGAGACCCAGTACTTC. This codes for CASTQGTSGRQETQYF.

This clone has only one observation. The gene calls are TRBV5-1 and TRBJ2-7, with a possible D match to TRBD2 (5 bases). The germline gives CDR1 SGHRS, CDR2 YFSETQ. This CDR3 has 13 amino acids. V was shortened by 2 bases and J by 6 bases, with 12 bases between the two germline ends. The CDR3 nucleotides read TGCGCCAGCAGCTTTGAGGGTCCTGGCGAGCAGTACTTC. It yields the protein CASSFEGPGEQYF.

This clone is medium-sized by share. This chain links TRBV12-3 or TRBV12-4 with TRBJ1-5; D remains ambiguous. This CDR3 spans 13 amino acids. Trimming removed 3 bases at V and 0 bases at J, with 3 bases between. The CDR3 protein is CASSFISNQPQHF. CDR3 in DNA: TGTGCCAGCAGTTTTATTAGCAATCAGCCCCAGCATTTT.

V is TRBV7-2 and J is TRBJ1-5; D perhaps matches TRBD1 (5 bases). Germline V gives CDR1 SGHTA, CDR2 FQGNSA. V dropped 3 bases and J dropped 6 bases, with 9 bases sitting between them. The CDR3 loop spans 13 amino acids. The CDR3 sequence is CASSFRGSQPQHF. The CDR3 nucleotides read TGTGCCAGCAGCTTTAGGGGCTCTCAGCCCCAGCATTTT.

CDR3 loop: CASSPPGSYEQYF. CDR3 sequence (DNA): TGTGCCAGCAGCCCCCCAGGGTCCTACGAGCAGTACTTC. The chain couples TRBV7-3 to TRBJ2-7, with a weak D call TRBD1 (5 bases). Trimming stripped 5 bases from V and 1 base from J, with 9 bases between. The CDR3 consists of 13 residues. Germline values: CDR1 SGHTA, CDR2 FQGTGA.

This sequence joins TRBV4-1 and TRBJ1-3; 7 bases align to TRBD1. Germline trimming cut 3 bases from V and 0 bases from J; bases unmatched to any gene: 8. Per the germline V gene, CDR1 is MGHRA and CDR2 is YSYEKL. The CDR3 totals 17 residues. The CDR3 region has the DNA TGCGCCAGCAGCCAGTCGGGACAGCTAAACTCTGGAAACACCATATATTTT. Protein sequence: CASSQSGQLNSGNTIYF.

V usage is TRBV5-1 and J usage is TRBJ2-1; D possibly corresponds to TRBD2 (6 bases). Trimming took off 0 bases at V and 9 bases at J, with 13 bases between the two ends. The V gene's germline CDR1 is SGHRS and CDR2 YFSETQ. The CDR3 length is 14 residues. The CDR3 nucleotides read TGCGCCAGCAGCTTGGAGGCGCGGGGAGGTGAGCAGTTCTTC. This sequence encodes CASSLEARGGEQFF.

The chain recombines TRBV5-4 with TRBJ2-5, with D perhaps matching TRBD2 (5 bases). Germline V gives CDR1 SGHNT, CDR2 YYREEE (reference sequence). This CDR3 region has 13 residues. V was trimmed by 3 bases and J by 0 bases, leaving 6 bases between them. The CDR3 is CASSSGYQETQYF. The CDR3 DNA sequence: TGTGCCAGCAGCTCGGGGTACCAAGAGACCCAGTACTTC.

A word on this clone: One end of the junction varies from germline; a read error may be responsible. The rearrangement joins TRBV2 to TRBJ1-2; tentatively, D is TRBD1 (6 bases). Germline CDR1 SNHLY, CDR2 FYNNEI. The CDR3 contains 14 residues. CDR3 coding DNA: TGTGCCCGCAGTGCCGCTAATACAGGGTCTGGCTACACCTTC. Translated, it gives CARSAANTGSGYTF.

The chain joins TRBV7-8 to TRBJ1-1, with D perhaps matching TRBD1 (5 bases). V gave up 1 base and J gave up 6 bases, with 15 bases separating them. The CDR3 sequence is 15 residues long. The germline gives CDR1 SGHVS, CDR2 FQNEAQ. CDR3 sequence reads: CASSLEMQGISEAFF. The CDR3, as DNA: TGTGCCAGCAGCTTAGAGATGCAGGGAATCTCTGAAGCTTTCTTT.

CDR3 DNA sequence: TGTGCCAGCAGTGAAGGGGAGTCGGGTCGGTACTTC. Its translation: CASSEGESGRYF. This chain links TRBV6-1 with TRBJ2-7; tentatively, D is TRBD2 (5 bases). Germline V gives CDR1 MNHNS, CDR2 SASEGT. The CDR3 extends over 12 amino acids. The V gene lost 1 base and the J gene lost 12 bases, with 13 bases spanning the gap.